These 10 T cell receptor beta chains originate from one sample sequenced in a study of monozygotic twins with inflammatory bowel disease. TCRdb reanalyzed the 5' RACE reads and collapses them to one entry per CDR3 protein, without DNA. The listing contains some 170,000 distinct CDR3 sequences. The sequenced material came from blood. The receptors derive from a human donor with ulcerative colitis or Crohn's disease, or a healthy co-twin of an affected twin (not recorded which).

The chain uses TRBV7-9 and TRBJ2-1; there is no DNA to check the TCRdb D call of TRBD2. Germline CDR1 is SEHNR and CDR2 is FQNEAQ (reference sequence). The CDR3 totals 17 residues. The CDR3: CASSRSGRELYLDEQFF.

Here the CDR3 reads CASSLAQGAEEQYF. The chain combines TRBV5-6 with TRBJ2-7; TCRdb names TRBD1, which stays unverified in the absence of DNA. This CDR3 has 14 amino acids. Germline loops: CDR1 SGHDT, CDR2 YYEEEE.

V usage is TRBV29-1 and J usage is TRBJ1-1; TCRdb names TRBD1, which stays unverified in the absence of DNA. There are 11 residues in the CDR3. Germline assignment: CDR1 SQVTM and CDR2 ANQGSEA. This chain's CDR3 is CSVEAGSEAFF.

The chain has TRBV20-1 and TRBJ1-1. Germline CDR1 is DFQATT and CDR2 is SNEGSKA (reference sequence). The CDR3 has 12 amino acids. CDR3 in amino acids: CSASGGDVEAFF.

V gene TRBV7-9 combines with J gene TRBJ2-1; lacking DNA, the TRBD1 call made by TCRdb goes unchecked. The CDR3 loop spans 12 amino acids. Germline V gene lookup returns CDR1 SEHNR and CDR2 FQNEAQ (reference sequence). CDR3 protein: CAIERQVNEQFF.

The chain links TRBV6-5 to TRBJ1-2; TCRdb names TRBD1, which stays unverified in the absence of DNA. This CDR3 has 13 amino acids. CDR1 and CDR2 (germline): MNHEY, SVGAGI. This CDR3 is CASSQTGGIGYTF.

This chain links TRBV7-8 with TRBJ2-1; TCRdb's assignment of TRBD2 cannot be checked, as there is no DNA. Germline-derived CDR1 and CDR2 are SGHVS and FQNEAQ. The CDR3 length is 15 residues. CDR3 sequence reads: CASSPWAPPNNEQFF.

The chain couples TRBV20-1 to TRBJ2-7; TCRdb names TRBD1, which stays unverified in the absence of DNA. There are 16 residues in the CDR3. Looked up from germline, CDR1 is DFQATT and CDR2 is SNEGSKA (reference sequence). The CDR3 here is CSAAGHLIRRTYEQYF.

The chain employs TRBV6-5 and TRBJ2-1; TCRdb selects TRBD1, and the lack of DNA leaves this call unchecked. This CDR3 spans 13 amino acids. Germline V lookup: CDR1 MNHEY, CDR2 SVGAGI. CDR3 loop: CASIAPLGNEQFF.

This chain uses TRBV20-1 with TRBJ2-1; lacking DNA, the TRBD2 call made by TCRdb goes unchecked. From germline, CDR1 is DFQATT and CDR2 SNEGSKA (reference sequence). The CDR3 loop spans 15 amino acids. The CDR3 here is CSARAIAGVYGEQFF.